The 24 T cell receptor beta chains below all came from one sample that was sequenced in a study of post-analysis software for immune sequencing data. Study outcomes and limitations: Patients carried five TRBV segments more frequently than controls did, and TRBV5-6, TRBV5-1 and TRBV20-1 were among them.

The TCR beta cDNA libraries carried unique molecular identifiers. TCRdb re-called the PCR reads with MiXCR, one entry per CDR3 protein. The sample carries 750,000 to 950,000 distinct CDR3 sequences, about half recorded once. For these TCRs, the target antigens are not known. Sequenced: blood. These receptors were collected from a girl aged 10-17 years with multiple sclerosis.

The CDR3 loop reads CASSRATGGLAEAFF. CDR3 sequence (DNA): TGCGCCAGCAGCAGGGCGACAGGGGGTCTTGCTGAAGCTTTCTTT. The chain has TRBV5-1 and TRBJ1-1, with 9 bases that match TRBD1. Trimming took 4 bases from V and 6 from J; bases not matched to a gene: 10. The germline CDR1 and CDR2 sequences are SGHRS and YFSETQ. This CDR3 spans 15 amino acids.

The chain carries TRBV21-1 and TRBJ2-4; the table's D call TRBD1 went unverified against the DNA. TRBV21-1 constitutes a pseudogene. The CDR3 sequence is 16 residues long. The CDR3 coding sequence is TGTGCCAGCATCCCTGGACAGTTAACGGCCAAAAACATTCAGTACTTC. Its protein is CASIPGQLTAKNIQYF.

The V call is TRBV6-6, the J call TRBJ1-2, with a possible D match to TRBD1 (5 bases). The CDR3 extends over 12 amino acids. V lost 5 bases and J 4 bases, leaving 8 bases between the germline ends. CDR1 MNHNY and CDR2 SVGAGI come from the germline V gene (reference sequence). In DNA form, the CDR3 reads TGTGCCAGCAGTGACACAGGCTATGGCTACACCTTC. Its translation: CASSDTGYGYTF.

This clonotype was seen a handful of times. The genes are TRBV10-3 and TRBJ2-7; tentative D call: TRBD2 (5 bases). Trimming removed 0 bases at V and 2 bases at J, with 14 bases between. This CDR3 has 16 residues. In germline, CDR1 is ENHRY, CDR2 SYGVKD. The CDR3 reads CAISESRWRLTYEQYF. Written as DNA, the CDR3 is TGTGCCATCAGTGAGTCGAGGTGGAGGCTAACCTACGAGCAGTACTTC.

The chain uses TRBV7-3 and TRBJ2-1, with D perhaps TRBD2 (6 bases). This CDR3 has 14 residues. The germline V gene encodes CDR1 SGHTA and CDR2 FQGTGA. Trimming took off 5 bases at V and 10 bases at J, with 18 bases between the two ends. The chain's CDR3 is CASSPEGYGREQFF. The DNA for the CDR3 is TGTGCCAGCAGCCCCGAGGGATATGGGAGGGAGCAGTTCTTC.

In its sample, this clonotype was seen once. The chain joins TRBV5-1 to TRBJ2-1, with 12 bases matching TRBD1. With V trimmed by 4 bases and J by 0 bases, 11 bases remained unmatched. Germline CDR1 reads SGHRS; CDR2 reads YFSETQ. This CDR3 region has 19 residues. For the CDR3, the DNA is TGCGCCAGCAGCCCCGGGACAGGGGGCCAACTGAGCTCCTACAATGAGCAGTTCTTC. Its translation: CASSPGTGGQLSSYNEQFF.

The rearrangement uses TRBV20-1 and TRBJ2-1; D remains unclear. The CDR3 consists of 11 residues. Germline V gives CDR1 DFQATT, CDR2 SNEGSKA (reference sequence). With 1 base removed from V and 8 bases from J, the gap between germline ends came to 6 bases. The CDR3 region is CSARGSDEQFF. The CDR3 nucleotides are TGCAGTGCTAGAGGGAGCGATGAGCAGTTCTTC.

In its sample, this clonotype was seen once. This sequence joins TRBV24-1 and TRBJ1-2; the D gene is possibly TRBD1 (5 bases). The germline CDR1 and CDR2 sequences are KGHDR and SFDVKD. This CDR3 region has 14 residues. V lost 4 bases and J lost 6, with 14 bases in between. The CDR3 reads CATSDPGHGDGYTF. The DNA for the CDR3 is TGTGCCACCAGTGACCCTGGACATGGGGATGGCTACACCTTC.

This chain links TRBV7-8 with TRBJ2-3; D gene uncertain. CDR1 is SGHVS and CDR2 is FQNEAQ in the germline V gene. This CDR3 region has 17 residues. The ends were cut back, 1 base at V and 1 base at J, with 15 bases in the middle. In nucleotides, the CDR3 is TGTGCCAGCAGCTTAGGGCTAAATGACCTCCGCACAGATACGCAGTATTTT. This gives the protein CASSLGLNDLRTDTQYF.

V gene TRBV2 combines with J gene TRBJ2-5; TRBD1 aligns across 8 bases. The CDR3 length is 12 residues. The V segment lost 9 bases and the J segment 4 bases; nucleotides outside the gene matches: 4. Germline CDR1 SNHLY, CDR2 FYNNEI. CDR3 nucleotides: TGTGCCAGTGAACAGGGGGGAGAGACCCAGTACTTC. Translated, it gives CASEQGGETQYF.

The CDR3 DNA sequence: TGCGCCAGCAGCCAAGACCGCGACAGGGGACAGGGCAATGAGCAGTTCTTC. This encodes CASSQDRDRGQGNEQFF. The chain combines TRBV4-1 with TRBJ2-1, with TRBD1 matching 9 bases. The CDR3 sequence is 17 residues long. Germline-derived CDR1 and CDR2 are MGHRA and YSYEKL. V gave up 0 bases and J gave up 6 bases; unmatched junction bases: 9.

This clonotype showed up just a few times. The V call is TRBV6-5, the J call TRBJ1-1; D is unresolved. Trimming took off 8 bases at V and 1 base at J, with 14 bases between the two ends. This CDR3 is built from 14 residues. Germline loops: CDR1 MNHEY, CDR2 SVGAGI. The CDR3 region has the DNA TGTGCCAGCTATATTTTTGGGTGGAACACTGAAGCTTTCTTT. Encoded protein: CASYIFGWNTEAFF.

The chain combines TRBV6-6 with TRBJ2-5; no reliable D call. CDR1 is MNHNY, CDR2 SVGAGI, per germline (reference sequence). V was cut by 5 bases and J by 5 bases, with 12 bases left in between. CDR3 size: 13 residues. DNA of the CDR3: TGTGCCAGCAGTAACATAGCTAGTGAGACCCAGTACTTC. Translated: CASSNIASETQYF.

The chain has TRBV2 and TRBJ1-4, with 7 bases that match TRBD1. The CDR3 has 16 residues. The trim removed 6 bases at V and 5 bases at J, leaving 12 bases unmatched. Per germline, CDR1 SNHLY and CDR2 FYNNEI. CDR3 nucleotides: TGTGCCAGCAGAAGGGCTATACTGGACAGGAATGAAAAACTGTTTTTT. Its translation is CASRRAILDRNEKLFF. The variable domain in full, completed from reference TRBV2 and TRBJ1-4, reads EPEVTQTPSHQVTQMGQEVILRCVPISNHLYFYWYRQILGQKVEFLVSFYNNEISEKSEIFDDQFSVERPDGSNFTLKIRSTKLEDSAMYFCASRRAILDRNEKLFFGSGTQLSVL.

This clonotype is a singleton in its sample. The CDR3 nucleotides are TGCGCCAGCAGCCAAGACATAGCGGGACGTCCGCAGTTCTTC. As protein: CASSQDIAGRPQFF. This sequence joins TRBV4-3 and TRBJ2-1; 8 nucleotides align to TRBD2. CDR3 length: 14 amino acids. Trimming cost V 0 bases and J 12 bases; bases outside gene matches: 7. Germline V gene sequence: CDR1 LGHNA, CDR2 YSLEER.

This clonotype was seen a single time. A read error may produce the germline difference seen at one junction end. The chain recombines TRBV7-2 with TRBJ1-4; 8 bases line up with TRBD1. This CDR3 is built from 16 residues. Germline V gene sequence: CDR1 SGHTA, CDR2 FQGNSA. The CDR3 loop reads CASSLARTGWNEKRFF. As DNA, the CDR3 is TGTGCCAGCAGCTTAGCCCGGACAGGGTGGAATGAAAAACGGTTTTTT.

Comment on this clonotype: A read error may account for a junction end that differs from germline. V is TRBV6-2 or TRBV6-3 and J is TRBJ2-5; 8 bases are shared with TRBD2. This CDR3 spans 16 amino acids. Germline lookup yields CDR1 MNHEY and CDR2 SVGEGT. The chain's CDR3 is CASSYDPTSGQETRYF. CDR3 bases: TGTGCCAGCAGTTACGATCCTACTAGCGGCCAAGAGACCCGGTACTTC.

The gene calls are TRBV28 and TRBJ2-7; D perhaps matches TRBD2 (6 bases). The germline V gene has CDR1 MDHEN and CDR2 SYDVKM. Trimming cost V 7 bases and J 6 bases, with 13 bases left between them. The CDR3 has 12 amino acids. This CDR3 reads CASTQTGGEQYF. As DNA, the CDR3 is TGTGCCAGCACCCAAACCGGGGGCGAGCAGTACTTC.

This clonotype was seen a few times. The rearrangement uses TRBV24-1 and TRBJ2-7, with D possibly being TRBD2 (6 bases). The CDR3 has 15 amino acids. Trimming stripped 7 bases from V and 3 bases from J, with 18 bases between. From germline, CDR1 is KGHDR and CDR2 SFDVKD. This chain's CDR3 is CATSARGTSNYEQYF. The CDR3 DNA follows: TGTGCCACCAGCGCTCGGGGGACCTCTAACTACGAGCAGTACTTC.

The chain joins TRBV12-3 or TRBV12-4 to TRBJ2-1; TRBD2 might be the D (6 bases). Trimming removed 7 bases at V and 1 base at J, with 8 bases between. This CDR3 comprises 13 residues. CDR3 amino acids: CASTGGSYNEQFF. The CDR3 DNA reads as TGTGCCAGCACCGGGGGTTCCTACAATGAGCAGTTCTTC.

The rearrangement links TRBV7-6 to TRBJ2-5; D gene unclear. The CDR3 loop spans 17 amino acids. Looked up from germline, CDR1 is SGHVS and CDR2 is FNYEAQ. The V end lost 0 bases, the J end lost 1 base, and 15 bases lay between the germline ends. CDR3 in amino acids: CASSLAKGMATQETQYF. CDR3 DNA: TGTGCCAGCAGCTTAGCAAAGGGTATGGCTACCCAAGAGACCCAGTACTTC.

The chain combines TRBV24-1 with TRBJ2-1, with D maybe TRBD2 (5 bases). Trimming removed 5 bases at V and 0 bases at J, with 13 bases between. The CDR3 is made up of 16 amino acids. Germline values: CDR1 KGHDR, CDR2 SFDVKD. CDR3 nucleotides: TGTGCCACCAGTGTTGAGCGGCCTAGCTCCTACAATGAGCAGTTCTTC. This translates into CATSVERPSSYNEQFF.

The J gene is TRBJ2-5, the V gene TRBV5-5; D is possibly TRBD2 (6 bases). Gene TRBJ2-7 matches the end of the DNA better, so the J call may be wrong. Germline assignment: CDR1 SGHKS and CDR2 YYEKEE (reference sequence). The length of the CDR3 is 16 residues. CDR3 in DNA: TGTGCCAGCAGGCCCCCTAGCGCGCTAAGCTCCTACGAGCAGTACTTC. This gives the protein CASRPPSALSSYEQYF.

This clonotype was counted once. The V gene is TRBV3-1, the J gene TRBJ1-2; tentatively, D is TRBD1 (5 bases). Germline values: CDR1 LGHDT, CDR2 YNNKEL (reference sequence). Trimming took 3 bases from V and 3 from J, leaving 17 bases between them. CDR3 length: 16 amino acids. The CDR3 nucleotides are TGTGCCAGCAGCCAGGACCCCGGGGCAGCGTACTATGGCTACACCTTC. Protein product: CASSQDPGAAYYGYTF.